The 16 T cell receptor beta chains below all came from one sample that was sequenced in a study of cytomegalovirus exposure and HLA in healthy donors. Use of 60 Vbeta and 13 Jbeta primers characterized the PCR. Sequenced by immunoSEQ multiplex PCR; TCRdb stores in-frame clones only, minus some. In the table there are fewer than 200,000 clones, around 69% of which are singletons. The sample consisted of PBMCs. Receptors were obtained from a man aged 55 to 70 in good health and CMV-seronegative.

The rearrangement links TRBV10-3 to TRBJ1-3; D unresolved. Trimming pared 6 bases from V and 0 bases from J, leaving 9 bases between. Germline V gene lookup returns CDR1 ENHRY and CDR2 SYGVKD. The CDR3 spans 14 residues. CDR3 loop: CAIRAEISGNTIYF. The CDR3 DNA is TGTGCCATCAGGGCAGAAATCTCTGGAAACACCATATATTTT.

The V call is TRBV25-1, the J call TRBJ1-2; possibly TRBD1 for D (5 bases). This CDR3 is built from 14 residues. The V gene's germline CDR1 is MGHDK and CDR2 SYGVNS. V lost 3 bases to trimming and J lost 5 bases, with 13 bases between them. Written as DNA, the CDR3 is TGTGCCAGCAGTGACTGGGGCAGAGATTATGGCTACACCTTC. Translation: CASSDWGRDYGYTF.

The chain is built from TRBV28 and TRBJ2-2; tentatively, D is TRBD2 (5 bases). CDR1 is MDHEN and CDR2 is SYDVKM in the germline V gene. V lost 3 bases to trimming and J lost 2 bases, with 10 bases between them. This CDR3 has 15 residues. DNA of the CDR3: TGTGCCAGCAGTTTTTCTAGCACCAACACCGGGGAGCTGTTTTTT. Translating it yields CASSFSSTNTGELFF.

The chain carries TRBV19 and TRBJ1-6; TRBD1 agrees at 7 bases. The CDR3 has 14 residues. The junction had 9 bases not matched to a gene; V was cut back by 6 bases and J by 10 bases. In germline, CDR1 is LNHDA, CDR2 SQIVND (reference sequence). The CDR3 nucleotides are TGTGCCAGTAGCACACAGGGGTTCGCCTCACCCCTCCACTTT. Its protein is CASSTQGFASPLHF. Full variable domain (remainder filled in from reference TRBV19 and TRBJ1-6): DGGITQSPKYLFRKEGQNVTLSCEQNLNHDAMYWYRQDPGQGLRLIYYSQIVNDFQKGDIAEGYSVSREKKESFPLTVTSAQKNPTAFYLCASSTQGFASPLHFGNGTRLTVT.

The chain recombines TRBV4-3 with TRBJ2-2; D is possibly TRBD2 (5 bases). The CDR3 covers 14 residues. CDR1 and CDR2 (germline): LGHNA, YSLEER. The V gene lost 4 bases and the J gene lost 4 bases, with 10 bases spanning the gap. The CDR3 DNA reads TGCGCCAGCAGCCCCTCGAGGGTCACCGGGGAGCTGTTTTTT. As protein: CASSPSRVTGELFF.

The count of this clone is one. The rearrangement uses TRBV5-1 and TRBJ2-2, with 10 bases matching TRBD2. Germline CDR1 and CDR2: SGHRS and YFSETQ. The CDR3 sequence is 16 residues long. Unmatched junction bases numbered 2, after V lost 3 bases and J lost 0 bases. CDR3 in amino acids: CASSSGLAANTGELFF. The CDR3 DNA sequence: TGCGCCAGCAGCTCCGGACTAGCGGCGAACACCGGGGAGCTGTTTTTT.

This clone was seen only once. The V call is TRBV6-6, the J call TRBJ2-7, with 7 positions matching TRBD1. The CDR3 has 15 residues. With V trimmed by 0 bases and J by 7 bases, 9 bases remained unmatched. Germline V gene data show CDR1 as MNHNY and CDR2 as SVGAGI (reference sequence). The CDR3: CASSYSTTGPLEQYF. CDR3 bases: TGTGCCAGCAGTTACTCCACGACAGGGCCACTGGAGCAGTACTTC.

V and J are TRBV9 and TRBJ2-3; 13 nucleotides align to TRBD2. The CDR3 has 16 residues. V shed 4 bases and J 10 bases; nucleotides not matched to a gene: 12. Germline CDR1 and CDR2: SGDLS and YYNGEE. As DNA, the CDR3 is TGTGCCAGCAGCAATGGACTAGCGGGGGCCCGCGGAGCGCAGTATTTT. It codes for CASSNGLAGARGAQYF. Looking up the rest from reference TRBV9 and TRBJ2-3 gives the full variable domain: DSGVTQTPKHLITATGQRVTLRCSPRSGDLSVYWYQQSLDQGLQFLIQYYNGEERAKGNILERFSAQQFPDLHSELNLSSLELGDSALYFCASSNGLAGARGAQYFGPGTRLTVL.

The chain uses TRBV27 and TRBJ2-7, with 7 positions matching TRBD2. After removal of 3 bases from V and 3 bases from J, the junction contained 8 bases not matched to a gene. The CDR3 sequence is 15 residues long. Germline V gene data show CDR1 as MNHEY and CDR2 as SMNVEV (reference sequence). The CDR3 coding sequence is TGTGCCAGCAGTTTGGGACTAAGCCGAGTCTACGAGCAGTACTTC. This codes for CASSLGLSRVYEQYF.

CDR3 DNA: TGTGCCACCCACCCGCTAGGACAGGGGGGTAATGAGCAGTTCTTC. Its protein product is CATHPLGQGGNEQFF. The gene calls are TRBV18 and TRBJ2-1, with TRBD1 identical over 10 bases. With V trimmed by 10 bases and J by 7 bases, 13 bases remained unmatched. Germline V gene sequence: CDR1 KGHSH, CDR2 LQKENI. The CDR3 runs 15 residues.

This clone was seen a few times. V is TRBV30 and J is TRBJ2-2, with TRBD1 identical over 10 bases. This CDR3 region has 14 residues. V trimming: 8 bases; J trimming: 3 bases; junction bases outside the gene matches: 6. Germline-derived CDR1 and CDR2 are GTSNPN and SVGIG (reference sequence). CDR3 residues: CAGRQGADTGELFF. The CDR3 nucleotides read TGTGCCGGACGACAGGGGGCTGACACCGGGGAGCTGTTTTTT.

V gene TRBV7-2 combines with J gene TRBJ1-2, with 7 bases identical to TRBD1. In germline, CDR1 is SGHTA, CDR2 FQGNSA. V was clipped by 5 bases and J by 2 bases; unmatched bases: 2. The CDR3 sequence is 13 residues long. In DNA form, the CDR3 reads TGTGCCAGCAGCCGGGACAGAAACTATGGCTACACCTTC. This encodes CASSRDRNYGYTF.

The CDR3 bases are TGTGCCAGCAGTCCCCAGACAGACGGATACGAGCAGTACTTC. It is translated as CASSPQTDGYEQYF. This sequence joins TRBV27 and TRBJ2-7; TRBD1 might be the D (5 bases). This CDR3 has 14 residues. Per the germline V gene, CDR1 is MNHEY and CDR2 is SMNVEV (reference sequence). The V end was cut by 5 bases, the J end by 4 bases, with 15 bases between.

The chain joins TRBV7-9 to TRBJ2-5; 14 bases align to TRBD2. The junction had 11 bases not matched to a gene; V was cut back by 5 bases and J by 3 bases. Germline-derived CDR1 and CDR2 are SEHNR and FQNEAQ (reference sequence). The CDR3 loop spans 18 amino acids. The CDR3 here is CASSPLTSGGAVEETQYF. CDR3 bases: TGTGCCAGCAGCCCCCTGACTAGCGGGGGGGCCGTGGAAGAGACCCAGTACTTC.

The chain couples TRBV4-1 to TRBJ2-5, with 8 bases fitting TRBD2. The germline V gene encodes CDR1 MGHRA and CDR2 YSYEKL. This CDR3 has 19 amino acids. The V and J ends lost 0 bases and 2 bases, in that order; junction bases with no gene match: 14. The CDR3 nucleotides are TGCGCCAGCAGCCAAGACTCGGGGGGGGGCCTGATGAGGCAAGAGACCCAGTACTTC. Translating gives CASSQDSGGGLMRQETQYF.

The V call is TRBV30, the J call TRBJ2-1; the match to TRBD2 covers 11 bases. J was trimmed by 8 bases and V by 3 bases; bases with no gene match: 9. CDR1 and CDR2 (germline): GTSNPN, SVGIG (reference sequence). The CDR3 sequence is 15 residues long. CDR3: CAWRTLAGGGDEQFF. The CDR3 DNA reads TGTGCCTGGAGGACCCTAGCGGGGGGAGGGGATGAGCAGTTCTTC.